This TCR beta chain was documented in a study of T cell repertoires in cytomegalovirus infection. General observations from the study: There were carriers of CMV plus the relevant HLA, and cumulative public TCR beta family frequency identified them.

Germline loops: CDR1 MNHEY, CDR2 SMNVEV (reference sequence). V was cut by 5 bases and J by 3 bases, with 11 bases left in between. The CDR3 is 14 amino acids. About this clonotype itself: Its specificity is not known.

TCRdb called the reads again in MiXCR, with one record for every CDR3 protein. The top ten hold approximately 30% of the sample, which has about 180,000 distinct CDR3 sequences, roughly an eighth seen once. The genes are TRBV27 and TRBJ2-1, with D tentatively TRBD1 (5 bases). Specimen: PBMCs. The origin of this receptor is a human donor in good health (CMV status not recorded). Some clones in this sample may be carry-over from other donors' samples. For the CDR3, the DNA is TGTGCCAGCAGTACCCGACAGCTCTACAATGAGCAGTTCTTC. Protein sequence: CASSTRQLYNEQFF.